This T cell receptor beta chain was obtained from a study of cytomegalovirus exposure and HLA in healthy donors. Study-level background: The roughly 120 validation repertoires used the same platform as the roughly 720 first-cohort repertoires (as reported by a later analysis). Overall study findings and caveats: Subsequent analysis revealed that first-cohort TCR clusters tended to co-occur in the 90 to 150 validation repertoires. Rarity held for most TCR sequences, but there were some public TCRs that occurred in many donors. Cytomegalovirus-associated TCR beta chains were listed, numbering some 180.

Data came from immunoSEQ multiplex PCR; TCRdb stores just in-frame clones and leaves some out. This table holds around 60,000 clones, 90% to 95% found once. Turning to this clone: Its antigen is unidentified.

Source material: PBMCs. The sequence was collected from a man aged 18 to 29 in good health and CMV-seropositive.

The CDR3 DNA sequence: TGCGCCAGCAGCTTTGGACAGGGTACCTACGAGCAGTACTTC. It specifies CASSFGQGTYEQYF. The chain employs TRBV5-1 and TRBJ2-7; 8 nucleotides align to TRBD1. Per germline, CDR1 SGHRS and CDR2 YFSETQ. CDR3 length equals 14 residues. The V gene end was trimmed by 2 bases and the J gene end by 2 bases; junction bases not matched to a gene: 3.